This T cell receptor (beta chain) appears in the sequencing data of a study of control samples from healthy donors and cancer patients. With 1 base clipped from V and 3 bases from J, the junction kept 4 bases outside the gene matches. The CDR3 is made up of 16 amino acids. Germline assignment: CDR1 MGHRA and CDR2 YSYEKL. Clones were sequenced by immunoSEQ multiplex PCR, and TCRdb holds only the in-frame ones, with some missing. The sample lists around 170,000 clones, 70% to 90% seen once, with over 4% in the top ten. Material: blood. The receptor was isolated from a woman aged 25 to 39 in good health. The genes are TRBV4-1 and TRBJ2-2; TRBD1 matches 8 bases. CDR3 sequence (DNA): TGCGCCAGCAGCCAAGTGGTGACAGGGGACACCGGGGAGCTGTTTTTT. Translating it yields CASSQVVTGDTGELFF.